The T cell receptor (beta chain) described here comes from a study of cytomegalovirus exposure and HLA in healthy donors. V lost 0 bases to trimming and J lost 7 bases, with 4 bases between them. The CDR3 length is 11 residues. Germline CDR1 ENHRY, CDR2 SYGVKD. Only one count was recorded for this clone. PCR was performed using 60 Vbeta and 13 Jbeta primers. Sequencing used immunoSEQ multiplex PCR; TCRdb keeps in-frame clones, though not all of them. The table shows 140,000 to 150,000 clones, with around 70% occurring only once. The sequence was obtained from a woman aged 60-70 years in good health and CMV-seropositive. The V gene is TRBV10-3, the J gene TRBJ2-7; unclear D gene. Source material: PBMCs. The CDR3 nucleotides read TGTGCCATCAGTGAGTCGACAGAGCAGTACTTC. This codes for CAISESTEQYF.